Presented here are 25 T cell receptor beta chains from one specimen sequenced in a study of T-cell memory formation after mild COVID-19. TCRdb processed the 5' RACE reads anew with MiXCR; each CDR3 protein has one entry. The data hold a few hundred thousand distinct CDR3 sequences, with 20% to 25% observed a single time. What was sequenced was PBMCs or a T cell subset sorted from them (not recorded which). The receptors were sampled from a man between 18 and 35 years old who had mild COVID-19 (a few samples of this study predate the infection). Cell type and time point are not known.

The CDR3 nucleotides read TGTGCCATCAACGACCCCGCAGGAGGGGAAAAACTGTTTTTT. Protein product: CAINDPAGGEKLFF. The rearrangement joins TRBV10-3 to TRBJ1-4, with D unclear. This CDR3 is built from 14 residues. The germline V and J ends were trimmed by 7 bases and 8 bases, with 17 bases remaining between them. Germline V gene lookup returns CDR1 ENHRY and CDR2 SYGVKD.

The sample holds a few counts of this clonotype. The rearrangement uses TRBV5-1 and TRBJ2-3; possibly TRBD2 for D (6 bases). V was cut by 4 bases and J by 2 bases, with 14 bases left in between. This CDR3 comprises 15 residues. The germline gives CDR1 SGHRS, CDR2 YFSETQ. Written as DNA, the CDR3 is TGCGCCAGCAGCCTCCGGACTACTGCCACAGATACGCAGTATTTT. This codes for CASSLRTTATDTQYF.

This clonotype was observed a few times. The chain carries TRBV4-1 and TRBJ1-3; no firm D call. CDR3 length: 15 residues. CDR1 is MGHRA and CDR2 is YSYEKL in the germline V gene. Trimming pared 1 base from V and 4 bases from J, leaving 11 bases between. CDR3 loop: CASSQVWVAGNTIYF. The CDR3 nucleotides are TGCGCCAGCAGCCAAGTATGGGTCGCCGGAAACACCATATATTTT.

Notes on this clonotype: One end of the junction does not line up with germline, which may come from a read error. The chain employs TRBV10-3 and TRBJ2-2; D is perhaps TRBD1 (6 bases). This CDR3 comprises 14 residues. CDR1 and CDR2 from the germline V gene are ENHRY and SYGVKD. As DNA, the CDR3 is TGTGCCATCACTGAGGGGGTCCTTACCGGGGAGCTGTTTTTT. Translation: CAITEGVLTGELFF.

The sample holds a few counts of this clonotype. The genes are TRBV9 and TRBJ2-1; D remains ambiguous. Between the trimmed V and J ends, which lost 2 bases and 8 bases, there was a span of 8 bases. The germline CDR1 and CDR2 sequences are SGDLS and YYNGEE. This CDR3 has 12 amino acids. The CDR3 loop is CASSVSFYEQFF. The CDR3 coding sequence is TGTGCCAGCAGCGTCAGCTTCTATGAGCAGTTCTTC.

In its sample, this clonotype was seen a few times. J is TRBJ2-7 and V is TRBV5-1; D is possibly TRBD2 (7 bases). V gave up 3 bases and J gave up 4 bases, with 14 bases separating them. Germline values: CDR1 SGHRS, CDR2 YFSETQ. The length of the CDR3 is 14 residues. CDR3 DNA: TGCGCCAGCAGCTCGGCGGGGGCTCCTTACGAGCAGTACTTC. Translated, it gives CASSSAGAPYEQYF.

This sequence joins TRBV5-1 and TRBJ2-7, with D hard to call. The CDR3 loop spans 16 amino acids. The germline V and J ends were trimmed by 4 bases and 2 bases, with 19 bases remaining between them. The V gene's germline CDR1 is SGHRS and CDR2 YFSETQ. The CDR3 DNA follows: TGCGCCAGCAGCACGGACCTAACAGTGTTTACCTACGAGCAGTACTTC. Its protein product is CASSTDLTVFTYEQYF.

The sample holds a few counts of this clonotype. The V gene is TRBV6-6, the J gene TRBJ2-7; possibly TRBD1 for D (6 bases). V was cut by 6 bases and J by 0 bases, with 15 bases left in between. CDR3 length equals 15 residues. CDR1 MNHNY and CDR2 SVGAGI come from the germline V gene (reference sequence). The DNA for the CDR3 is TGTGCCAGCAGAAAGGGACACGGGCCCTCCTACGAGCAGTACTTC. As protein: CASRKGHGPSYEQYF.

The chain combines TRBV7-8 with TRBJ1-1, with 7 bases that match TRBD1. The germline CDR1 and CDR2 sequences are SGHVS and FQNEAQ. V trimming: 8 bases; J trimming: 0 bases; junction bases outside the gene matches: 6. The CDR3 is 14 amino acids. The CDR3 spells CASLTTGLNTEAFF. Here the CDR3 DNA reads TGTGCCAGCTTGACGACAGGGCTGAACACTGAAGCTTTCTTT.

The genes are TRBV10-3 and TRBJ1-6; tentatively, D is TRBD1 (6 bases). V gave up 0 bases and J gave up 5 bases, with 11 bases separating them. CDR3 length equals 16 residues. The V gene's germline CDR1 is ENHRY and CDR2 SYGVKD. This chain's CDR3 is CAISESGGPDNSPLHF. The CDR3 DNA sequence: TGTGCCATCAGTGAGTCCGGGGGGCCGGATAATTCACCCCTCCACTTT.

Here the CDR3 reads CASSLVGTDAQFF. The CDR3 nucleotides read TGTGCCAGCAGCTTGGTCGGGACGGACGCACAGTTCTTC. The chain has TRBV5-6 and TRBJ2-1; D is perhaps TRBD1 or TRBD2 (5 bases each). The germline V and J ends were trimmed by 0 bases and 13 bases, with 14 bases remaining between them. This CDR3 spans 13 amino acids. CDR1 and CDR2 (germline): SGHDT, YYEEEE.

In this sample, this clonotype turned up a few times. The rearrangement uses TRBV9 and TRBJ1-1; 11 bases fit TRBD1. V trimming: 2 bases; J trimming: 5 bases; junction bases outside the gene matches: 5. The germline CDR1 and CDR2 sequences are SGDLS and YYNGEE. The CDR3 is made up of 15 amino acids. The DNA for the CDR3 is TGTGCCAGCAGCGTGGGACAGGGGGTCGGGACTGAAGCTTTCTTT. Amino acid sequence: CASSVGQGVGTEAFF.

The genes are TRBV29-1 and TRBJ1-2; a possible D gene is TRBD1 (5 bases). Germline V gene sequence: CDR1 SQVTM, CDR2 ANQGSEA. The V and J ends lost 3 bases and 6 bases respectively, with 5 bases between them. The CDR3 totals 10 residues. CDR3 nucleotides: TGCAGCGTTGAGGGGGATGGCTACACCTTC. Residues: CSVEGDGYTF.

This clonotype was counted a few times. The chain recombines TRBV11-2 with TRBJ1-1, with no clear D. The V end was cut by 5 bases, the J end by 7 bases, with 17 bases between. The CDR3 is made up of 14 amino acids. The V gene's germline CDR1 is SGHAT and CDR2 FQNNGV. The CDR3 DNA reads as TGTGCCAGCAGCATAAGTTACTCATACGGTGAAGCTTTCTTT. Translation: CASSISYSYGEAFF.

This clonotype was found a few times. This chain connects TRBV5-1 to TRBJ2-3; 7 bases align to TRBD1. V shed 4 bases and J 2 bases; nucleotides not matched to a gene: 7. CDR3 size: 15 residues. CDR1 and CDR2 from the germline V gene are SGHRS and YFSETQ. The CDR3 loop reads CASSPLTGNTDTQYF. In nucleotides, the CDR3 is TGCGCCAGCAGCCCCTTGACAGGGAACACAGATACGCAGTATTTT.

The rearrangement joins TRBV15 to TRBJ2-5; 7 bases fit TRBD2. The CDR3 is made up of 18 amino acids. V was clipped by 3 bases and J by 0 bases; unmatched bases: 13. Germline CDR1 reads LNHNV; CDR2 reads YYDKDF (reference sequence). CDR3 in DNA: TGTGCCACCAGCAGCACGAGTCTAGCGGCCTTGTACCAAGAGACCCAGTACTTC. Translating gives CATSSTSLAALYQETQYF.

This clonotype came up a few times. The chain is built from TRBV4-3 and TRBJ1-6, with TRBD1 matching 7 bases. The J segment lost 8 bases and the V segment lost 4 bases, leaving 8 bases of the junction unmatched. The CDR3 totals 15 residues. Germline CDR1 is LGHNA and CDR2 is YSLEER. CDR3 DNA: TGCGCCAGCAGCCGTTTAGGGGGCTTAGATTCACCCCTCCACTTT. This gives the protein CASSRLGGLDSPLHF.

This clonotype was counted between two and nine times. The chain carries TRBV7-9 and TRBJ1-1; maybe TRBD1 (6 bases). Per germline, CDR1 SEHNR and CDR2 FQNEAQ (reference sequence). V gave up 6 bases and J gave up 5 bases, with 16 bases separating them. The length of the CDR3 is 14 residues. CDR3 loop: CASRKRGGRTEAFF. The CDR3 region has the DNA TGTGCCAGCAGGAAACGGGGGGGCAGGACTGAAGCTTTCTTT.

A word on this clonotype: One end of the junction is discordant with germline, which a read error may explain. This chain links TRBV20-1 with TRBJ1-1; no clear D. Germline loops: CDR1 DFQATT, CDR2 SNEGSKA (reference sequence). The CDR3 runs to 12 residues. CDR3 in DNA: TGCAGTGCTAGAGGGGGAAACACTGAATCTTTCTTT. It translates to CSARGGNTESFF.

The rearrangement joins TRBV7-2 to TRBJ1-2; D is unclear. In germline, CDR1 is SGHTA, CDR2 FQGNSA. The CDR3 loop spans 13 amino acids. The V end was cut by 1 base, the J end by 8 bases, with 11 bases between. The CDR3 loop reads CASSLGSAQGYTF. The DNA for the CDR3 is TGTGCCAGCAGCTTAGGGTCGGCCCAAGGCTACACCTTC.

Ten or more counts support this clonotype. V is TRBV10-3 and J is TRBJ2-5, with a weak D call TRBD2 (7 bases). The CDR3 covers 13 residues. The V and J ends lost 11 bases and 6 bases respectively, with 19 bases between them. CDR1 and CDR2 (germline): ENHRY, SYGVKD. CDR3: CALPGGIRKTQYF. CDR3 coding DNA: TGTGCCCTCCCGGGGGGCATTCGAAAGACCCAGTACTTC.

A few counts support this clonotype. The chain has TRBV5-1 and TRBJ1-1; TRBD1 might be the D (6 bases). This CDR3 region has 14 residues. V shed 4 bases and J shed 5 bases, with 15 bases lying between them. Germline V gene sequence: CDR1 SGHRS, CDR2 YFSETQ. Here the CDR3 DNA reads TGCGCCAGCAGCGCCCAGGGGATGGGTACTGAAGCTTTCTTT. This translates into CASSAQGMGTEAFF.

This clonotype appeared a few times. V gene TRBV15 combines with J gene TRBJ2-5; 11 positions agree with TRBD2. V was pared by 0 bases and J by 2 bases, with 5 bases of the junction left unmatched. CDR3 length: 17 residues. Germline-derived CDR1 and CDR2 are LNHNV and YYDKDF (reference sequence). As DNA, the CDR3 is TGTGCCACCAGCAGAGATGAACTAGCGGGAGCTCAAGAGACCCAGTACTTC. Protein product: CATSRDELAGAQETQYF.

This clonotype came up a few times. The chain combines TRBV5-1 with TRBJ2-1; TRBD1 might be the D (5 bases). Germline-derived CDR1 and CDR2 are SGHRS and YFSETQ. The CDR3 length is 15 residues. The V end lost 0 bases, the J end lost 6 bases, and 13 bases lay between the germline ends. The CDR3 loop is CASSLDRREVNEQFF. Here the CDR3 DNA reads TGCGCCAGCAGCTTGGACAGGCGTGAGGTCAATGAGCAGTTCTTC.

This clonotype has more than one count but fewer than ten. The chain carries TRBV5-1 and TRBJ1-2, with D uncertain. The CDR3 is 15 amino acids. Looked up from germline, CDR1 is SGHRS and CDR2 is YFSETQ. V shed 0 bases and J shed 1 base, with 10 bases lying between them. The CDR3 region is CASSLGPTYNYGYTF. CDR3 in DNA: TGCGCCAGCAGCTTGGGCCCCACCTATAACTATGGCTACACCTTC.